Shown below are 29 T cell receptor beta chains from a single sample sequenced in a study of blood T cell repertoires in COVID-19. Here immunoSEQ multiplex PCR was the method, and the copy in TCRdb shows in-frame clones only, minus some. The table records roughly 170,000 clones, approximately 80% of them present only once. The sequenced material came from peripheral blood. The receptors originated from a human donor in a cohort sampled during active COVID-19.

This rearrangement joins TRBV11-2 to TRBJ2-7, with 9 bases identical to TRBD1. The CDR3 contains 15 residues. CDR1 and CDR2 from the germline V gene are SGHAT and FQNNGV. V shed 5 bases, J shed 6 bases, and the junction held 11 bases outside the gene matches. CDR3 DNA: TGTGCCAGCAGCCCCTACTCCGGGACAGGGAGCGAGCAGTACTTC. Translating gives CASSPYSGTGSEQYF.

The CDR3 reads CAISDPGHLNTEAFF. CDR3 in DNA: TGTGCCATCAGTGACCCGGGACACTTGAACACTGAAGCTTTCTTT. The chain has TRBV10-3 and TRBJ1-1; tentative D call: TRBD1 (6 bases). Germline CDR1 ENHRY, CDR2 SYGVKD. The V gene lost 3 bases and the J gene lost 0 bases, with 11 bases spanning the gap. The CDR3 consists of 15 residues.

The rearrangement joins TRBV7-8 to TRBJ1-4; possibly TRBD1 for D (5 bases). Germline V CDR1 and CDR2: SGHVS, FQNEAQ. Trimming took off 1 base at V and 1 base at J, with 19 bases between the two ends. This CDR3 has 19 residues. This CDR3 reads CASSLVLGLRAGTNEKLFF. In DNA form, the CDR3 reads TGTGCCAGCAGCTTAGTATTGGGACTCCGGGCGGGAACTAATGAAAAACTGTTTTTT.

This sequence joins TRBV11-2 and TRBJ2-2; 11 positions match TRBD2. Germline CDR1 reads SGHAT; CDR2 reads FQNNGV. This CDR3 spans 18 amino acids. Trimming at V came to 5 bases and at J to 1 base, leaving 9 bases not matched to a gene. CDR3 sequence: CASSHFSGGALNTGELFF. Written as DNA, the CDR3 is TGTGCCAGCAGCCATTTTAGCGGGGGGGCGTTGAACACCGGGGAGCTGTTTTTT.

The chain joins TRBV18 to TRBJ2-7; D is possibly TRBD1 (6 bases). Germline-derived CDR1 and CDR2 are KGHSH and LQKENI. The CDR3 consists of 16 residues. V was pared by 3 bases and J by 2 bases, with 17 bases between. CDR3 coding DNA: TGTGCCAGCTCACCGGCGAGGACAGCAGCCACCTACGAGCAGTACTTC. The encoded protein is CASSPARTAATYEQYF.

Concerning this clone: The sample carries other DNA sequences with the same CDR3. This sequence joins TRBV5-1 and TRBJ1-2; D is unresolved. This CDR3 has 15 residues. V lost 2 bases and J 10 bases, leaving 21 bases between the germline ends. The germline V gene has CDR1 SGHRS and CDR2 YFSETQ. CDR3 region: CASSLAISRAYAYTF. For the CDR3, the DNA is TGCGCCAGCAGCTTAGCCATTTCGCGGGCGTACGCCTACACCTTC. Drawing the rest from reference TRBV5-1 and TRBJ1-2, the complete variable domain is KAGVTQTPRYLIKTRGQQVTLSCSPISGHRSVSWYQQTPGQGLQFLFEYFSETQRNKGNFPGRFSGRQFSNSRSEMNVSTLELGDSALYLCASSLAISRAYAYTFGSGTRLTVV.

V gene TRBV5-4 combines with J gene TRBJ2-7; TRBD1 aligns across 8 bases. Germline trimming cut 4 bases from V and 5 bases from J; bases unmatched to any gene: 14. The CDR3 has 16 amino acids. Germline-derived CDR1 and CDR2 are SGHNT and YYREEE (reference sequence). CDR3 loop: CASSTPGEDRVDEQYF. The CDR3 bases are TGTGCCAGCAGCACACCCGGCGAGGACAGGGTCGACGAGCAGTACTTC.

This clone was observed a handful of times. The chain carries TRBV12-3 or TRBV12-4 and TRBJ1-1; a weak D match, TRBD1 (5 bases). Trimming pared 5 bases from V and 7 bases from J, leaving 8 bases between. There are 11 residues in the CDR3. CDR3 in DNA: TGTGCCAGCAGTAATCAGGGTGAAGCTTTCTTT. This encodes CASSNQGEAFF.

V usage is TRBV6-6 and J usage is TRBJ2-7; D might be TRBD1 (6 bases). The CDR3 contains 11 residues. The ends were cut back, 9 bases at V and 5 bases at J, with 11 bases in the middle. Per the germline V gene, CDR1 is MNHNY and CDR2 is SVGAGI (reference sequence). The CDR3 here is CASSTGNEQYF. The CDR3 DNA reads TGTGCCAGTTCCACAGGGAACGAGCAGTACTTC.

The rearrangement uses TRBV19 and TRBJ1-1; D is perhaps TRBD1 (5 bases). V lost 3 bases to trimming and J lost 1 base, with 12 bases between them. The germline gives CDR1 LNHDA, CDR2 SQIVND (reference sequence). The CDR3 is made up of 15 amino acids. The CDR3 loop reads CASSIFAGQNTEAFF. The CDR3 DNA follows: TGTGCCAGTAGTATCTTTGCAGGGCAGAACACTGAAGCTTTCTTT.

A few counts support this clone. Other DNA sequences in this specimen translate into the identical CDR3. This rearrangement joins TRBV2 to TRBJ2-7; no clear D. The CDR3 has 13 amino acids. V was pared by 4 bases and J by 3 bases, with 10 bases between. Germline V lookup: CDR1 SNHLY, CDR2 FYNNEI. DNA of the CDR3: TGTGCCAGCAGTGGACCGAGAGGCTACGAGCAGTACTTC. Translating it yields CASSGPRGYEQYF.

The chain joins TRBV18 to TRBJ2-2, with D unclear. This CDR3 contains 15 residues. Trimming shortened V by 2 bases and J by 6 bases, and 13 bases separated the two germline ends. Germline lookup yields CDR1 KGHSH and CDR2 LQKENI. CDR3 nucleotides: TGTGCCAGCTCACCAACGCACAGCCAAGCCGGGGAGCTGTTTTTT. It codes for CASSPTHSQAGELFF.

There are a few counts of this clone. CDR3 amino acids: CASSYLRDTEAFF. CDR3 in DNA: TGTGCCAGCAGCTACCTGAGGGACACTGAAGCTTTCTTT. The chain combines TRBV7-3 with TRBJ1-1; no reliable D call. V was shortened by 4 bases and J by 3 bases, with 9 bases between the two germline ends. Germline V lookup: CDR1 SGHTA, CDR2 FQGTGA. The CDR3 covers 13 residues.

The chain links TRBV6-5 to TRBJ2-5; D possibly corresponds to TRBD2 (6 bases). The V gene's germline CDR1 is MNHEY and CDR2 SVGAGI. The ends were cut back, 2 bases at V and 5 bases at J, with 15 bases in the middle. The CDR3 covers 15 residues. CDR3 DNA: TGTGCCAGCAGTTACGCTTTTAGCGGACGGGAGACCCAGTACTTC. Translation: CASSYAFSGRETQYF.

J is TRBJ1-2 and V is TRBV6-6; 8 bases fit TRBD1. The germline gives CDR1 MNHNY, CDR2 SVGAGI (reference sequence). V was pared by 2 bases and J by 4 bases, with 6 bases of the junction left unmatched. CDR3 length: 15 amino acids. The CDR3 coding sequence is TGTGCCAGCAGTTACGGACAGGGCCGCGCCTATGGCTACACCTTC. Protein sequence: CASSYGQGRAYGYTF.

The rearrangement joins TRBV6-1 to TRBJ1-5; perhaps TRBD1 as D (6 bases). The CDR3 is made up of 17 amino acids. Deletions cut 4 bases from V and 0 bases from J, with 16 bases between. CDR1 and CDR2 from the germline V gene are MNHNS and SASEGT. Written as DNA, the CDR3 is TGTGCCAGCAGTGTCCGACAGGATCTGTATAGCAATCAGCCCCAGCATTTT. It specifies CASSVRQDLYSNQPQHF.

The rearrangement joins TRBV19 to TRBJ2-3; 7 nucleotides line up with TRBD1. This CDR3 has 15 residues. The V segment lost 4 bases and the J segment 2 bases; nucleotides outside the gene matches: 6. CDR1 is LNHDA and CDR2 is SQIVND in the germline V gene (reference sequence). The CDR3 reads CASSTRQGITDTQYF. The CDR3 region has the DNA TGTGCCAGTAGTACTCGACAGGGAATCACAGATACGCAGTATTTT.

The rearrangement joins TRBV19 to TRBJ2-1, with D perhaps matching TRBD2 (5 bases). Deletions cut 3 bases from V and 6 bases from J, with 21 bases between. This CDR3 comprises 17 residues. Germline V gives CDR1 LNHDA, CDR2 SQIVND (reference sequence). The CDR3 sequence: CASSILATLRIGNEQFF. CDR3 coding DNA: TGTGCCAGTAGTATCCTAGCCACCCTTAGAATCGGCAATGAGCAGTTCTTC.

This clone was detected only a few times. The chain uses TRBV18 and TRBJ1-1; the D gene is possibly TRBD1 (5 bases). The V and J ends lost 0 bases and 5 bases respectively, with 13 bases between them. There are 15 residues in the CDR3. CDR1 KGHSH and CDR2 LQKENI come from the germline V gene. CDR3 in amino acids: CASSPPTGVRTEAFF. The CDR3 nucleotides read TGTGCCAGCTCACCACCAACGGGGGTAAGGACTGAAGCTTTCTTT.

The chain has TRBV5-1 and TRBJ1-1; tentative D call: TRBD1 (5 bases). The germline CDR1 and CDR2 sequences are SGHRS and YFSETQ. V lost 1 base to trimming and J lost 2 bases, with 9 bases between them. The CDR3 runs 14 residues. DNA for the CDR3: TGCGCCAGCAGCTTGAACAGGAGAAACACTGAAGCTTTCTTT. This codes for CASSLNRRNTEAFF.

This clone has a single count. The chain recombines TRBV27 with TRBJ2-7; tentative D call: TRBD2 (5 bases). The CDR3 contains 15 residues. Per the germline V gene, CDR1 is MNHEY and CDR2 is SMNVEV (reference sequence). Trimming pared 1 base from V and 4 bases from J, leaving 14 bases between. CDR3 region: CASSLFRGSLYEQYF. Written as DNA, the CDR3 is TGTGCCAGCAGTTTATTTCGGGGAAGTTTATACGAGCAGTACTTC.

The V call is TRBV19, the J call TRBJ1-2; D is perhaps TRBD1 (6 bases). With 3 bases removed from V and 8 bases from J, the gap between germline ends came to 13 bases. Germline CDR1 and CDR2: LNHDA and SQIVND (reference sequence). The length of the CDR3 is 13 residues. As DNA, the CDR3 is TGTGCCAGTAGTATGACAGGACGGTGGGGCTACACCTTC. Residues: CASSMTGRWGYTF.

CDR3 coding DNA: TGCGCCAGCAGCCAACCCCAACAGGGGGCGCGGGTCCCCGGGGAGCTGTTTTTT. Translating gives CASSQPQQGARVPGELFF. V gene TRBV4-1 combines with J gene TRBJ2-2; 9 positions agree with TRBD1. Germline lookup yields CDR1 MGHRA and CDR2 YSYEKL. This CDR3 has 18 residues. Trimming cost V 2 bases and J 6 bases; bases outside gene matches: 13.

The rearrangement uses TRBV7-9 and TRBJ1-4; 9 bases line up with TRBD1. The CDR3 has 16 amino acids. Germline CDR1 SEHNR, CDR2 FQNEAQ (reference sequence). V was clipped by 1 base and J by 5 bases; unmatched bases: 5. CDR3 DNA sequence: TGTGCCAGCAGCTTAGGGGGGACAGGGAGCAATGAAAAACTGTTTTTT. It translates to CASSLGGTGSNEKLFF.

There are a few counts of this clone. The gene calls are TRBV9 and TRBJ1-1; D perhaps matches TRBD1 (6 bases). V lost 0 bases, J lost 4 bases, and 13 bases lay in between. This CDR3 is built from 15 residues. CDR1 is SGDLS, CDR2 YYNGEE, per germline. The CDR3 DNA follows: TGTGCCAGCAGCGTAGCTGGAAGGGGGACCACTGAAGCTTTCTTT. Protein sequence: CASSVAGRGTTEAFF.

V gene TRBV3-1 (or the pseudogene TRBV3-2) combines with J gene TRBJ1-3; tentatively, D is TRBD1 (5 bases). CDR1 LGHDT and CDR2 YNNKEL come from the germline V gene (reference sequence). The V gene lost 2 bases and the J gene lost 0 bases, with 14 bases spanning the gap. CDR3 length: 17 amino acids. CDR3 bases: TGTGCCAGCAGCCAAATAGTCAGGGCCTTCTCTGGAAACACCATATATTTT. This translates into CASSQIVRAFSGNTIYF.

The V gene is TRBV4-1, the J gene TRBJ1-1; 9 bases agree with TRBD1. Unmatched junction bases numbered 0, after V lost 1 base and J lost 3 bases. Germline V gene lookup returns CDR1 MGHRA and CDR2 YSYEKL. The CDR3 consists of 14 residues. CDR3 DNA sequence: TGCGCCAGCAGCCAAGGACAGGGGGACACTGAAGCTTTCTTT. As protein: CASSQGQGDTEAFF.

V gene TRBV20-1 combines with J gene TRBJ1-1; the D gene is possibly TRBD1 (5 bases). The germline CDR1 and CDR2 sequences are DFQATT and SNEGSKA (reference sequence). This CDR3 contains 11 residues. Trimming stripped 6 bases from V and 5 bases from J, with 10 bases between. This CDR3 reads CSAGGRTEAFF. In DNA, the CDR3 is TGCAGTGCCGGGGGGAGGACTGAAGCTTTCTTT.

The rearrangement joins TRBV3-1 (or the pseudogene TRBV3-2) to TRBJ2-7; possible D gene TRBD1, 6 bases. The CDR3 totals 14 residues. Trimming cost V 6 bases and J 3 bases, with 15 bases left between them. Germline V CDR1 and CDR2: LGHDT, YNNKEL (reference sequence). The CDR3 nucleotides are TGTGCCAGCAGTTACCGGGACAACCGCTACGAGCAGTACTTC. Protein product: CASSYRDNRYEQYF.